Shown below are 29 T cell receptor beta chains from a single sample sequenced in a study of blood T cell repertoires in COVID-19. Clones were sequenced by immunoSEQ multiplex PCR, and TCRdb holds only the in-frame ones, with some missing. The profile shows about 110,000 clones, approximately 90% of them singletons. The specimen was peripheral blood. Receptors originate from a woman aged 50 to 60 with acute or convalescent COVID-19.

The chain employs TRBV7-9 and TRBJ1-2; D call uncertain. Trimming removed 0 bases at V and 1 base at J, with 6 bases between. Germline V lookup: CDR1 SEHNR, CDR2 FQNEAQ (reference sequence). The CDR3 length is 14 residues. CDR3 residues: CASSLAVSNYGYTF. CDR3 bases: TGTGCCAGCAGCTTAGCCGTCAGTAACTATGGCTACACCTTC.

The rearrangement uses TRBV4-2 and TRBJ1-3; 7 bases align to TRBD1. Germline lookup yields CDR1 LGHNA and CDR2 YNFKEQ. The V segment lost 4 bases and the J segment 4 bases; nucleotides outside the gene matches: 10. This CDR3 contains 16 residues. CDR3 amino acids: CASSRDSPQRGNTIYF. The CDR3 nucleotides are TGTGCCAGCAGCCGGGACAGCCCTCAGAGGGGAAACACCATATATTTT.

The chain is built from TRBV6-5 and TRBJ2-7; TRBD1 aligns across 7 bases. Germline CDR1 and CDR2: MNHEY and SVGAGI. Trimming removed 6 bases from V and 3 bases from J; junction bases left unmatched: 11. CDR3 length equals 15 residues. CDR3 sequence: CASRPGTASDYEQYF. The CDR3 nucleotides are TGTGCCAGCAGACCCGGGACAGCGTCTGACTACGAGCAGTACTTC.

The rearrangement uses TRBV19 and TRBJ1-1, with D uncertain. This CDR3 spans 11 amino acids. V dropped 6 bases and J dropped 7 bases, with 9 bases sitting between them. Per the germline V gene, CDR1 is LNHDA and CDR2 is SQIVND (reference sequence). The DNA of the CDR3 is TGTGCCAGTAGACTTCGCTTTGAAGCTTTCTTT. This gives the protein CASRLRFEAFF.

The chain carries TRBV5-1 and TRBJ2-2; 8 nucleotides line up with TRBD1. This CDR3 is 14 amino acids long. After removal of 4 bases from V and 4 bases from J, the junction contained 3 bases not matched to a gene. The germline V gene encodes CDR1 SGHRS and CDR2 YFSETQ. CDR3 bases: TGCGCCAGCAGCCAGGGGGCTGGCACCGGGGAGCTGTTTTTT. Its protein is CASSQGAGTGELFF.

The chain joins TRBV5-8 to TRBJ2-3, with a possible D match to TRBD2 (5 bases). The CDR3 is 15 residues long. From germline, CDR1 is SGHTS and CDR2 YDEGEE. The V end was cut by 4 bases, the J end by 1 base, with 13 bases between. CDR3 loop: CASSPREWGTDTQYF. In DNA form, the CDR3 reads TGTGCCAGCAGCCCGAGGGAGTGGGGCACAGATACGCAGTATTTT.

This clone appeared many times. The chain carries TRBV30 and TRBJ1-5, with 9 bases fitting TRBD1. The CDR3 spans 13 residues. J gave up 5 bases and V 5 bases, and 4 bases lay outside the gene matches. CDR1 and CDR2 from the germline V gene are GTSNPN and SVGIG (reference sequence). DNA of the CDR3: TGTGCCTGGGGGACAGGGTTTGATCAGCCCCAGCATTTT. Its translation is CAWGTGFDQPQHF.

The chain uses TRBV30 and TRBJ2-3; weak D call: TRBD1 (6 bases). Trimming pared 2 bases from V and 0 bases from J, leaving 9 bases between. The germline CDR1 and CDR2 sequences are GTSNPN and SVGIG (reference sequence). The CDR3 consists of 14 residues. The CDR3 DNA reads TGTGCCTGGAGTCGGACAGTGAGCACAGATACGCAGTATTTT. Its translation: CAWSRTVSTDTQYF.

This chain joins TRBV10-1 and TRBJ2-4; 8 bases fit TRBD2. This CDR3 is built from 18 residues. CDR1 is WNHNN, CDR2 SYGVQD, per germline (reference sequence). V lost 6 bases, J lost 3 bases, and 16 bases stayed unmatched. This CDR3 is CASRGKREKVSVKNIQYF. The CDR3 DNA is TGCGCCAGCAGGGGGAAGCGGGAGAAGGTATCGGTCAAAAACATTCAGTACTTC.

CDR3 DNA sequence: TGCGCCAGCAGCGACAGCAATGAGCAGTTCTTC. Protein sequence: CASSDSNEQFF. This sequence joins TRBV5-1 and TRBJ2-1, with D possibly matching TRBD1 (5 bases). Germline CDR1 SGHRS, CDR2 YFSETQ. Trimming took off 4 bases at V and 6 bases at J, with 5 bases between the two ends. The CDR3 loop spans 11 amino acids.

The chain is built from TRBV6-1 and TRBJ2-7, with 7 bases matching TRBD1. The germline gives CDR1 MNHNS, CDR2 SASEGT. After removal of 1 base from V and 4 bases from J, the junction contained 7 bases not matched to a gene. The CDR3 covers 15 residues. The CDR3: CASSEGGQLPYEQYF. The CDR3 DNA follows: TGTGCCAGCAGTGAAGGGGGACAGCTTCCTTACGAGCAGTACTTC.

The chain has TRBV11-2 and TRBJ1-4; 8 positions agree with TRBD1. The CDR3 consists of 19 residues. Germline lookup yields CDR1 SGHAT and CDR2 FQNNGV. Trimming removed 1 base from V and 0 bases from J; junction bases left unmatched: 10. The CDR3 DNA reads as TGTGCCAGCAGCTTAGCCCAGGGGACAGGCGTTGCAACTAATGAAAAACTGTTTTTT. It translates to CASSLAQGTGVATNEKLFF.

This chain joins TRBV4-1 and TRBJ1-1, with D tentatively TRBD1 (6 bases). The CDR3 totals 16 residues. V was cut by 1 base and J by 3 bases, with 15 bases left in between. Per the germline V gene, CDR1 is MGHRA and CDR2 is YSYEKL. The CDR3 sequence is CASSQAGYREDTEAFF. Here the CDR3 DNA reads TGCGCCAGCAGCCAAGCCGGGTACAGGGAAGACACTGAAGCTTTCTTT.

The chain has TRBV19 and TRBJ2-5; TRBD2 is a possible D gene (6 bases). The CDR3 has 14 residues. The ends were cut back, 5 bases at V and 5 bases at J, with 15 bases in the middle. The germline V gene encodes CDR1 LNHDA and CDR2 SQIVND (reference sequence). The CDR3 DNA follows: TGTGCCAGTAGTTGGGGCGGGGTTTCGGAGACCCAGTACTTC. Translation: CASSWGGVSETQYF.

This clone occurred once. The genes are TRBV6-5 and TRBJ1-1; D is possibly TRBD1 (5 bases). Germline values: CDR1 MNHEY, CDR2 SVGAGI. V was trimmed by 7 bases and J by 3 bases, leaving 15 bases between them. The CDR3 has 14 residues. The CDR3 reads CASTRGRGDTEAFF. CDR3 nucleotide sequence: TGTGCCAGCACTCGAGGGAGGGGAGACACTGAAGCTTTCTTT.

This chain joins TRBV11-2 and TRBJ2-1, with 12 bases fitting TRBD2. J was trimmed by 2 bases and V by 5 bases; bases with no gene match: 1. The V gene's germline CDR1 is SGHAT and CDR2 FQNNGV. The CDR3 has 15 residues. CDR3 residues: CASSRLAGAYNEQFF. As DNA, the CDR3 is TGTGCCAGCAGCCGACTAGCGGGAGCCTACAATGAGCAGTTCTTC.

The CDR3 region is CASSLGSSGVYEQYF. CDR3 coding DNA: TGCGCCAGCAGCTTGGGGAGTAGCGGGGTCTACGAGCAGTACTTC. This chain joins TRBV5-1 and TRBJ2-7; 8 bases map to TRBD2. J lost 3 bases, V lost 0 bases, and 5 bases had no gene match. Germline V lookup: CDR1 SGHRS, CDR2 YFSETQ. This CDR3 is 15 amino acids long.

The chain recombines TRBV28 with TRBJ2-2; 9 nucleotides match TRBD2. From germline, CDR1 is MDHEN and CDR2 SYDVKM. V trimming: 6 bases; J trimming: 3 bases; junction bases outside the gene matches: 14. The CDR3 covers 18 residues. CDR3 coding DNA: TGTGCCAGCAGCTCCTTCCTCGGGACTAGCCGGTACACCGGGGAGCTGTTTTTT. It specifies CASSSFLGTSRYTGELFF.

The CDR3 region is CAWSVSGNEQFF. The DNA for the CDR3 is TGTGCCTGGAGTGTATCGGGGAATGAGCAGTTCTTC. The J gene is TRBJ2-1, the V gene TRBV30; tentatively, D is TRBD2 (5 bases). The CDR3 sequence is 12 residues long. V dropped 0 bases and J dropped 7 bases, with 7 bases sitting between them. CDR1 is GTSNPN, CDR2 SVGIG, per germline (reference sequence). Complete variable domain (other parts from reference TRBV30 and TRBJ2-1): SQTIHQWPATLVQPVGSPLSLECTVEGTSNPNLYWYRQAAGRGLQLLFYSVGIGQISSEVPQNLSASRPQDRQFILSSKKLLLSDSGFYLCAWSVSGNEQFFGPGTRLTVL.

The chain combines TRBV7-2 with TRBJ1-1, with a tentative D call TRBD1 (5 bases). Per germline, CDR1 SGHTA and CDR2 FQGNSA. The CDR3 runs 14 residues. Trimming stripped 1 base from V and 9 bases from J, with 15 bases between. DNA for the CDR3: TGTGCCAGCAGCTTAGTATTTGGGCAGGACAAAGCTTTCTTT. Its translation: CASSLVFGQDKAFF.

The chain links TRBV24-1 to TRBJ2-4, with D maybe TRBD2 (6 bases). The CDR3 is 13 amino acids. V was shortened by 4 bases and J by 7 bases, with 10 bases between the two germline ends. Germline V CDR1 and CDR2: KGHDR, SFDVKD. The CDR3 protein is CATSEATSNIQYF. The DNA of the CDR3 is TGTGCCACCAGTGAGGCGACTAGTAACATTCAGTACTTC.

This chain joins TRBV7-6 and TRBJ2-7; D is possibly TRBD1 (5 bases). CDR3 length equals 14 residues. Germline CDR1 is SGHVS and CDR2 is FNYEAQ. With 4 bases removed from V and 2 bases from J, the gap between germline ends came to 12 bases. The DNA of the CDR3 is TGTGCCAGCAGCTCCACCGACAGAGCCTACGAGCAGTACTTC. This translates into CASSSTDRAYEQYF.

The V and J genes are TRBV18 and TRBJ2-6; 14 bases are a match to TRBD2. The CDR3 spans 18 residues. Germline CDR1 KGHSH, CDR2 LQKENI. V was pared by 3 bases and J by 4 bases, with 5 bases of the junction left unmatched. As DNA, the CDR3 is TGTGCCAGCTCACCCGGGACTAGCGGGAGTGCAGGGGCCAACGTCCTGACTTTC. It encodes CASSPGTSGSAGANVLTF.

The chain employs TRBV2 and TRBJ2-4; the D is unclear. This CDR3 is 16 amino acids long. CDR1 is SNHLY, CDR2 FYNNEI, per germline. The germline V and J ends were trimmed by 2 bases and 3 bases, with 14 bases remaining between them. DNA of the CDR3: TGTGCCAGCAGTGAAAGTGGGCATGGTTTCAAAAACATTCAGTACTTC. Its translation is CASSESGHGFKNIQYF.

The V and J genes are TRBV4-1 and TRBJ2-2; D perhaps matches TRBD1 (5 bases). CDR3 length equals 15 residues. V shed 4 bases and J shed 1 base, with 10 bases lying between them. The germline V gene encodes CDR1 MGHRA and CDR2 YSYEKL. The DNA for the CDR3 is TGCGCCAGCAGCCCCATCGACAGGAACACCGGGGAGCTGTTTTTT. This sequence encodes CASSPIDRNTGELFF.

The V call is TRBV29-1, the J call TRBJ1-1, with 7 bases that match TRBD1. The CDR3 spans 13 residues. V trimming: 3 bases; J trimming: 3 bases; junction bases outside the gene matches: 4. Looked up from germline, CDR1 is SQVTM and CDR2 is ANQGSEA. Here the CDR3 reads CSVDGTDYTEAFF. The CDR3 bases are TGCAGCGTTGACGGGACAGATTACACTGAAGCTTTCTTT.

A note on this clone: The CDR3 does not end in the conserved phenylalanine or tryptophan, so this is likely a read error. Because the CDR3's place on the DNA is in doubt, the DNA is left out and the CDR3 is given as listed by TCRdb. V gene TRBV29-1 combines with J gene TRBJ2-7; the table gives TRBD2 as D, unverified against the DNA. CDR1 is SQVTM, CDR2 ANQGSEA, per germline. The CDR3 sequence runs 11 residues, both termini included. The CDR3 spells CSVESGGGLQN.

J is TRBJ2-1 and V is TRBV19; TRBD2 is a possible D gene (5 bases). The CDR3 has 14 residues. Per germline, CDR1 LNHDA and CDR2 SQIVND (reference sequence). V was pared by 2 bases and J by 12 bases, with 17 bases between. For the CDR3, the DNA is TGTGCCAGTAGTATAAGCGGTCGGGCACAAGGGCAGTTCTTC. Protein sequence: CASSISGRAQGQFF.

This clone was observed a few times. The chain has TRBV7-2 and TRBJ1-3; TRBD1 agrees at 7 bases. Trimming took 5 bases from V and 0 from J; bases not matched to a gene: 7. The germline V gene encodes CDR1 SGHTA and CDR2 FQGNSA. The length of the CDR3 is 16 residues. CDR3 nucleotides: TGTGCCAGCAGCGGGGGACAGCGGAACTCTGGAAACACCATATATTTT. It encodes CASSGGQRNSGNTIYF.